The rows below give T cell receptor beta chains drawn from one sample of a study of blood T cell repertoires in COVID-19. The assay was immunoSEQ multiplex PCR, and TCRdb's table has in-frame clones only and misses some. The profile covers about half a million clones, with 89% appearing a single time and approximately 0.9% taken by the ten largest. Sample: peripheral blood. Receptors were obtained from a man aged 18 to 29 with COVID-19, enrolled during active disease. The CDR3 runs from the conserved cysteine through the conserved F or W. D genes are given only for firm matches. The size field is filled for only some rows; it gives once, few, many or a size class.

TRBV10-3	-	-	TRBJ1-2	CAISVGGRNGYTF	TGTGCCATCAGTGTTGGGGGCCGGAATGGCTACACCTTC
TRBV19	-	TRBD1	TRBJ2-2	CASSPGDRDTGELFF	TGTGCCAGTAGTCCGGGGGACAGGGACACCGGGGAGCTGTTTTTT
TRBV25-1	once	-	TRBJ1-2	CASSEYMGGSGSYGYTF	TGTGCCAGCAGTGAATATATGGGAGGATCAGGGAGTTATGGCTACACCTTC
TRBV6-2/TRBV6-3	-	TRBD1	TRBJ1-2	CASSPTGDYGYTF	TGTGCCAGCAGCCCGACAGGGGACTATGGCTACACCTTC
TRBV4-1	-	-	TRBJ2-1	CASSRSGVNEQFF	TGCGCCAGCAGCCGGTCGGGGGTGAATGAGCAGTTCTTC
TRBV19	-	-	TRBJ2-5	CASSNGERETQYF	TGTGCCAGTAGTAACGGGGAGCGGGAGACCCAGTACTTC
TRBV2	-	TRBD1	TRBJ2-3	CASSYGQGEVTQYF	TGTGCCAGCAGCTACGGACAGGGGGAAGTTACGCAGTATTTT
TRBV25-1	-	-	TRBJ1-2	CASNQGIGGYTF	TGTGCCAGCAACCAGGGTATAGGTGGCTACACCTTC
TRBV28	-	TRBD2	TRBJ2-4	CASSPIGGDKNIQYF	TGTGCCAGCAGCCCAATCGGGGGGGACAAAAACATTCAGTACTTC
TRBV18	-	TRBD1	TRBJ2-3	CASSPEKPTGAPDTQYF	TGTGCCAGCTCACCAGAAAAGCCGACAGGGGCCCCAGATACGCAGTATTTT
TRBV4-2	-	TRBD2	TRBJ2-7	CASSQEGTSAYEQYF	TGTGCCAGCAGCCAAGAAGGGACTAGCGCCTACGAGCAGTACTTC
TRBV10-3	-	-	TRBJ2-2	CAITTPGRVGPGELFF	TGTGCCATCACTACCCCGGGAAGGGTAGGCCCCGGGGAGCTGTTTTTT
TRBV4-2	-	-	TRBJ2-1	CASSQEAGESSYNEQFF	TGTGCCAGCAGCCAAGAAGCCGGGGAGAGCTCCTACAATGAGCAGTTCTTC
TRBV3-1/TRBV3-2	-	-	TRBJ2-5	CASSQDPQAAGTQYF	TGTGCCAGCAGCCAAGACCCCCAGGCGGCGGGGACCCAGTACTTC
TRBV27	-	TRBD1	TRBJ1-2	CASSPDRGLSYGYTF	TGTGCCAGCAGCCCGGACAGGGGGCTTTCTTATGGCTACACCTTC
TRBV6-5	-	TRBD1	TRBJ2-7	CASSNDRVERGQYF	TGTGCCAGCAGCAATGACAGGGTTGAGCGTGGGCAGTACTTC
TRBV10-3	-	TRBD1	TRBJ2-4	CAISESKKTGMAKNIQYF	TGTGCCATCAGTGAGTCGAAGAAGACAGGGATGGCCAAAAACATTCAGTACTTC
TRBV4-1	-	-	TRBJ1-4	CASSQEGSTGFNEKLFF	TGCGCCAGCAGCCAAGAAGGGTCGACAGGCTTTAATGAAAAACTGTTTTTT
TRBV6-5	-	TRBD1	TRBJ2-7	CASRTTGGSSYEQYF	TGTGCCAGCAGGACGACAGGGGGGAGCTCCTACGAGCAGTACTTC
TRBV27	-	TRBD2	TRBJ2-1	CASIQTSGAEIYNEQFF	TGTGCCAGCATCCAGACTAGCGGGGCCGAGATATACAATGAGCAGTTCTTC
TRBV9	-	-	TRBJ2-2	CASSVNAGELFF	TGTGCCAGCAGCGTTAATGCCGGGGAGCTGTTTTTT
TRBV7-9	-	-	TRBJ1-6	CASSDSNNSPLHF	TGTGCCAGTTCGGACAGCAATAATTCACCCCTCCACTTT
TRBV11-3	-	TRBD1	TRBJ2-5	CASSLGQRTGVGETQYF	TGTGCCAGCAGCTTAGGTCAAAGGACAGGGGTCGGGGAGACCCAGTACTTC
TRBV4-1	-	TRBD2	TRBJ2-1	CASSQNVAGGSPYNEQFF	TGCGCCAGCAGCCAAAATGTAGCGGGAGGGAGCCCTTACAATGAGCAGTTCTTC
TRBV7-9	-	-	TRBJ2-5	CASSLGTTEETQYF	TGTGCCAGCAGCTTAGGGACTACGGAAGAGACCCAGTACTTC
TRBV6-1	-	-	TRBJ2-7	CASSELQGEQYF	TGTGCCAGCAGTGAACTACAGGGCGAGCAGTACTTC
TRBV2	-	-	TRBJ2-7	CASRGGNEQYF	TGTGCCAGCAGGGGAGGTAACGAGCAGTACTTC
TRBV4-1	-	TRBD1	TRBJ2-7	CASSQEDRGLNEQYF	TGCGCCAGCAGCCAAGAGGACAGGGGTTTAAACGAGCAGTACTTC
TRBV15	-	-	TRBJ2-7	CATSRADWAEQYF	TGTGCCACCAGCAGGGCTGATTGGGCCGAGCAGTACTTC
TRBV19	once	-	TRBJ2-7	CASSIGGAVGEQYF	TGTGCCAGTAGTATAGGGGGCGCGGTCGGAGAGCAGTACTTC
TRBV5-6	-	-	TRBJ1-4	CASSLVGVPSTNEKLFF	TGTGCCAGCAGCTTGGTAGGGGTCCCGTCAACTAATGAAAAACTGTTTTTT
TRBV6-6	-	TRBD1	TRBJ2-3	CASSPTTGYHTQYF	TGTGCCAGCAGTCCCACGACAGGGTATCACACGCAGTATTTT
TRBV10-3	few	-	TRBJ2-5	CAISEEGTETQYF	TGTGCCATCAGTGAGGAGGGAACAGAGACCCAGTACTTC
TRBV10-3	-	-	TRBJ2-7	CAISRRGLGDEQYF	TGTGCCATCAGTAGGAGGGGCCTGGGCGACGAGCAGTACTTC
TRBV3-1/TRBV3-2	-	TRBD1	TRBJ1-5	CASSQGTGDYVGAQHF	TGTGCCAGCAGCCAAGGGACAGGCGATTACGTTGGAGCCCAGCATTTT
TRBV5-1	-	TRBD2	TRBJ2-5	CASSSLGTSLETQYF	TGCGCCAGCAGCTCGCTAGGGACTAGCTTGGAGACCCAGTACTTC
TRBV7-2	-	-	TRBJ2-1	CASSPQGVDEQFF	TGTGCCAGCAGCCCACAGGGTGTCGATGAGCAGTTCTTC
TRBV11-2	-	-	TRBJ2-5	CASSLGWTMETQYF	TGTGCCAGCAGCTTAGGTTGGACTATGGAGACCCAGTACTTC
TRBV18	-	-	TRBJ1-4	CASSPGASPNEKLFF	TGTGCCAGCTCACCCGGTGCGAGCCCGAATGAAAAACTGTTTTTT
TRBV18	-	TRBD1	TRBJ2-5	CASSPPGTGQETQYF	TGTGCCAGCTCACCACCCGGGACAGGTCAAGAGACCCAGTACTTC
TRBV7-9	-	-	TRBJ1-2	CASSFIKPLLGEGRGGYTF	TGTGCCAGCAGCTTCATCAAACCTCTTCTCGGGGAGGGCAGGGGTGGCTACACCTTC
TRBV7-9	-	-	TRBJ2-3	CASSKSRRAAGTDTQYF	TGTGCCAGCAGCAAATCTAGGCGAGCCGCTGGGACAGATACGCAGTATTTT
TRBV2	-	TRBD2	TRBJ2-3	CASRATSGVLNTQYF	TGTGCCAGCAGGGCGACTAGCGGGGTTCTGAATACGCAGTATTTT
TRBV5-4	-	-	TRBJ2-7	CASSPGGTGYEQYF	TGTGCCAGCAGCCCGGGGGGAACAGGGTACGAGCAGTACTTC
TRBV5-1	-	-	TRBJ2-2	CASSDEYTGELFF	TGCGCCAGCAGCGATGAGTACACCGGGGAGCTGTTTTTT
TRBV6-1	-	-	TRBJ1-4	CASSEDRSVNEKLFF	TGTGCCAGCAGTGAAGACAGGAGCGTAAATGAAAAACTGTTTTTT
TRBV5-4	once	-	TRBJ2-6	CASTVDRSGANVLTF	TGTGCCAGCACCGTCGACAGGTCTGGGGCCAACGTCCTGACTTTC
TRBV12-5	once	-	TRBJ1-2	CASGSGHTNYGYTF	TGTGCTAGTGGTTCCGGACATACTAACTATGGCTACACCTTC
TRBV7-9	-	-	TRBJ1-1	CASSFRGGNTEAFF	TGTGCCAGCAGCTTTCGGGGAGGGAACACTGAAGCTTTCTTT